Included here is one TCR beta chain sequence, with context. The antigen remains undetermined. This table comes from immunoSEQ multiplex PCR, and its TCRdb copy is limited to in-frame clones, with some not included. Here the sample spans tens of thousands of clones, 85% to 95% being singletons. This sample stems from a study of graft-versus-host responses after intestinal transplantation. The study, taken as a whole, reports: When patients had graft-donor T cell macrochimerism, their allografts held high graft-versus-host to host-versus-graft clonal ratios. Recipient marrow contained GvH clones, some of which appeared first in ileum or blood. Declining HvG levels early post-transplant were linked to peak circulating GvH clone levels.

The sequences come from unstimulated CD8+ T cells sorted from spleen or lymph node cells, collected before intestinal transplant. This sequence originates from a human donor who received an intestinal transplant.

This CDR3 reads CASSVGEFYEQYF. The CDR3 DNA is TGTGCCAGCAGCGTAGGAGAATTCTACGAGCAGTACTTC. V usage is TRBV9 and J usage is TRBJ2-7; no reliable D call. CDR1 is SGDLS, CDR2 YYNGEE, per germline. The CDR3 extends over 13 amino acids. V was trimmed by 0 bases and J by 3 bases, leaving 7 bases between them.